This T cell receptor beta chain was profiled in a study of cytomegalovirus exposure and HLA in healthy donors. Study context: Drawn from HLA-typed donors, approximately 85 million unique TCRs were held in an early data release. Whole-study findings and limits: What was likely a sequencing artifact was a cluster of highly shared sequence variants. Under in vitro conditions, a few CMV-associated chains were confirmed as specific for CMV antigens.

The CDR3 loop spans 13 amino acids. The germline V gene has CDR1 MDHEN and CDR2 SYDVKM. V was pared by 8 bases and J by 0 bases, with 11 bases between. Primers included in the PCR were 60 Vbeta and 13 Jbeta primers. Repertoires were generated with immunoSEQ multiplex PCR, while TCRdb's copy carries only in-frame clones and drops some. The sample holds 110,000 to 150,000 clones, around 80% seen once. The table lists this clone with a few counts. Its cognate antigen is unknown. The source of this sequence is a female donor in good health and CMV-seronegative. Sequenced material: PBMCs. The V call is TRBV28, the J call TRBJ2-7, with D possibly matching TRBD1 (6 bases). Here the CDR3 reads CASGTPSSYEQYF. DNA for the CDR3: TGTGCCAGCGGGACACCAAGCTCCTACGAGCAGTACTTC.